This TCR beta chain was recovered during a study of blood T cell repertoires in COVID-19. Across the whole study: Italy, Spain and the United States were the sources of the convalescent and acute COVID-19 samples.

The V gene lost 0 bases and the J gene lost 10 bases, with 7 bases spanning the gap. Germline CDR1 SEHNR, CDR2 FQNEAQ (reference sequence). The CDR3 totals 13 residues. Participants spanned ages about 18 to 100 years and resided in about 24 US areas. Libraries were prepared by immunoSEQ multiplex PCR; TCRdb keeps only in-frame clonotypes and omits some of them. Here the sample spans around 450,000 clones, about 90% being singletons. The sequenced material came from PBMCs or T cells enriched from blood (not recorded which). The receptor was derived from a woman younger than 35 who had recovered from COVID-19. The rearrangement links TRBV7-9 to TRBJ1-6, with unresolved D. The CDR3 reads CASSLAKESPLHF. CDR3 nucleotides: TGTGCCAGCAGCTTAGCAAAGGAGTCACCCCTCCACTTT.